This TCR beta chain was identified during a study of low-dose radiotherapy and immunotherapy resistance in tumors. Study-wide background: Nivolumab was given to patients as a 240 mg flat dose every two weeks, and ipilimumab at 1 mg/kg every six weeks. Both were delivered intravenously.

TRAV- and TRBV-specific primers were used for first-strand cDNA, which covered alpha and beta chains. For amplifying TCRs, the PCR ran for around 20 cycles with Phusion, which was used together with a constant-region primer and the adapter on the V primers. Using its own MiXCR run on the reads, TCRdb lists one record per CDR3 protein. The table lists around 80,000 distinct CDR3 sequences, around a sixth of them singletons, with less than 1.5% in the top ten. Time point reported: after trial treatment. Regarding treatment: LDRT plus nivolumab, ipilimumab, low-dose cyclophosphamide and aspirin (RACIN trial). This clonotype was counted many times. V was cut by 3 bases and J by 0 bases, with 12 bases left in between. CDR3 size: 16 residues. Germline-derived CDR1 and CDR2 are MNHEY and SVGAGI.

The sample consisted of PBMCs, taken after low-dose radiotherapy plus immunotherapy. The chain links TRBV6-5 to TRBJ2-1; D is uncertain. This receptor was identified in a male donor with prostate cancer. CDR3 bases: TGTGCCAGCAGTTATTCCGGACCAAGCTCCTACAATGAGCAGTTCTTC. Translating it yields CASSYSGPSSYNEQFF.